The rows below give T cell receptor beta chains drawn from one sample of a study of regulatory T cells in long-lasting Graves disease. One entry per CDR3 protein, called by TCRdb with MiXCR from the multiplex PCR reads. The sample consists of approximately 400,000 distinct CDR3 sequences, 20% to 25% of them appearing once. Specimen: peripheral blood mononuclear cells (PBMCs), collected when the disease was refractory, from a patient treated with antithyroid drugs. The receptors were sampled from a woman in her 40s with Graves disease. Each CDR3 is given with its conserved first and last residue. Each record gives: D gene, clone size, V gene, J gene, CDR3 DNA, CDR3 protein. A D gene is named only where the DNA matches it firmly. Size tells how often a clone was seen (once, few, many) or the class of an expanded clone, and some rows leave it out.

TRBD2,.,TRBV28,TRBJ2-4,TGTGCCAGCAGTACGACTAGCCCCCAGGTCTGGGTCTTC,CASSTTSPQVWVF
.,few,TRBV9,TRBJ2-5,TGTGCCAGCAGCGGAGCTGGGTGGGGAGAGACCCAGTACTTC,CASSGAGWGETQYF
.,many,TRBV6-5,TRBJ2-7,TGTGCCAGCAGTTACCCCCGTAAGACCTACGAGCAGTACTTC,CASSYPRKTYEQYF
.,.,TRBV6-9,TRBJ2-2,TGTGCCAGCAGTTATCAAATTTTCACCGGGGAGCTGTTTTTT,CASSYQIFTGELFF
TRBD1,.,TRBV11-2,TRBJ2-7,TGTGCCAGCAGCCAGCTTTTGAGAGGACAGGGAATCTACGAGCAGTACTTC,CASSQLLRGQGIYEQYF
TRBD1,few,TRBV7-2,TRBJ2-2,TGTGCCAGCAGCTCCATAGGGGGCCGGGCCGGGGAGCTGTTTTTT,CASSSIGGRAGELFF
.,.,TRBV12-3/TRBV12-4,TRBJ1-1,TGTGCCTGCACCCCTCCCCACGGTGGGGGCACTGAAGCTTTCTTT,CACTPPHGGGTEAFF
.,.,TRBV11-2,TRBJ1-3,TGTGCCAGCAGCTTAGCCCGGGAGACCTCTGGAAACACCATATATTTT,CASSLARETSGNTIYF
.,.,TRBV5-4,TRBJ2-5,TGTGCCAGCAGCCAAGGGACCTTAGGGGAGACCCAGTACTTC,CASSQGTLGETQYF
.,many,TRBV28,TRBJ1-3,TGTGCCAGCAGTTTTCAACAGCTCGGAAACACCATATATTTT,CASSFQQLGNTIYF
.,.,TRBV7-9,TRBJ2-1,TGTGCCAGCAGCCCCGCTAACCGACAGGGAGGGTGGAATGAGCAGTTCTTC,CASSPANRQGGWNEQFF
.,few,TRBV7-9,TRBJ2-2,TGTGCCAGCAGTCGATTCCGGGGGAACACCGGGGAGCTGTTTTTT,CASSRFRGNTGELFF
TRBD1,few,TRBV27,TRBJ1-6,TGTGCCAGCAGTCAAGGACAGGGGTGGAATTCACCCCTCCACTTT,CASSQGQGWNSPLHF
.,.,TRBV11-2,TRBJ2-3,TGTGCCAGCAGCTTAAATTCAGATACGCAGTATTTT,CASSLNSDTQYF
.,.,TRBV9,TRBJ2-7,TGTGATGGCCCGCTAGCCTACGAGCAGTACTTC,CDGPLAYEQYF
.,.,TRBV7-9,TRBJ2-3,TGTGCCAGCACCCCGGCCCGAAGCACAGATACGCAGTATTTT,CASTPARSTDTQYF
.,few,TRBV20-1,TRBJ2-4,TGCAGTGCTAGAGTGGTGAAGGGGGGAGAATCCAAAAACATTCAGTACTTC,CSARVVKGGESKNIQYF
.,.,TRBV3-1,TRBJ1-2,TGTGCCAGCAGCCTCACGGGACGTTCGGTCGGGGTGAGTGGCTACACCTTC,CASSLTGRSVGVSGYTF
.,once,TRBV19,TRBJ2-2,TGTGCCAGTAGTATTGGGGGTTTGGGCACCGGGGAGCTGTTTTTT,CASSIGGLGTGELFF
.,many,TRBV11-2,TRBJ2-6,TGTGCCAGCAGCGTTTATCCCGGCAGGGTAACCAACGTCCTGACTTTC,CASSVYPGRVTNVLTF
.,few,TRBV5-6,TRBJ1-6,TGTGCCTCAAATTGGGGTAATTCACCCCTCCACTTT,CASNWGNSPLHF
TRBD2,.,TRBV10-2,TRBJ2-3,TGCGCCAGCAGTGATCTAGCGGGAGCAACGGATACGCAGTATTTT,CASSDLAGATDTQYF
.,.,TRBV2,TRBJ2-3,TGTGCCAGCAGTGATGGAGCGGCTAGCACAGATACGCAGTATTTT,CASSDGAASTDTQYF
.,many,TRBV7-8,TRBJ1-2,TGTGCCAGCAGCCTCCAGGGTACAAGATATGGCTACACCTTC,CASSLQGTRYGYTF
.,many,TRBV11-2,TRBJ2-7,TGTGCCAGCAGCGACTACTACGAGCAGTACTTC,CASSDYYEQYF
.,.,TRBV5-5,TRBJ1-5,TGTGCCAGCAGCTTGGTGGACCGAGCAAATCAGCCCCAGCATTTT,CASSLVDRANQPQHF
.,many,TRBV28,TRBJ2-7,TGTGCCAGCAGTTCCCTCTCGCCCGGAGCAGCTTCCTACGAGCAGTACTTC,CASSSLSPGAASYEQYF
TRBD1,few,TRBV10-2,TRBJ1-5,TGCGCCAGCAGTGACAGGGGGCTTTATCAGCCCCAGCATTTT,CASSDRGLYQPQHF
.,many,TRBV20-1,TRBJ2-4,TGCAGTGCTAGACCCTCCTTGGTAGGGGCGGGGATAAAGAACATTCAGTACTTC,CSARPSLVGAGIKNIQYF
.,few,TRBV25-1,TRBJ2-5,TGTGCCAGCAGCAGAATAGGAGAGACCCAGTACTTC,CASSRIGETQYF
.,.,TRBV28,TRBJ2-5,TGTGCCAGCAGTTCTTTTTGGACGCGCCAAGAGACCCAGTACTTC,CASSSFWTRQETQYF
.,many,TRBV11-1,TRBJ2-7,TGTGCCAGCAGCTCGGTGGCGGCGGGATTGTTCTACGAGCAGTACTTC,CASSSVAAGLFYEQYF
.,many,TRBV6-1,TRBJ2-7,TGTGCCAGCGGTAGCCCGTACGAGCAGTACTTC,CASGSPYEQYF
.,.,TRBV2,TRBJ1-5,TGTGCCAGCAGTGAACGTGAAAATCAGCCCCAGCATTTT,CASSERENQPQHF
.,many,TRBV6-1,TRBJ1-2,TGTGCCAGCAGTGAACTCCCTAACTATGGCTACACCTTC,CASSELPNYGYTF
TRBD1,few,TRBV19,TRBJ2-2,TGTGCCAGTAGTATATGGACAGGGGTTACCGGGGAGCTGTTTTTT,CASSIWTGVTGELFF
.,.,TRBV30,TRBJ2-7,.,CAWRWGQGTRLLYF
.,many,TRBV2,TRBJ1-5,TGTGCCAGCGATTGGGGGAATCAGCCCCAGCATTTT,CASDWGNQPQHF
.,many,TRBV6-5,TRBJ1-6,TGTGCCAGCAGTTACCCACATGGCCAGGGTGGTTCACCCCTCCACTTT,CASSYPHGQGGSPLHF
.,many,TRBV29-1,TRBJ1-1,TGCAGCGTGGTCTTGCTCAGGGACACTGAAGCTTTCTTT,CSVVLLRDTEAFF
TRBD1,.,TRBV20-1,TRBJ2-7,TGCAGTAGTAGTAGGGACAGTCTCTACGAGCAGTACTTC,CSSSRDSLYEQYF